Listed below are T cell receptor beta chains from one sample, sequenced in a study of T cell responses to AZD1222 COVID-19 vaccine. TCRdb's copy holds only in-frame clones and misses some; the assay was immunoSEQ multiplex PCR. The repertoire holds tens of thousands of clones, with around 80% as singletons. The input for sequencing was peripheral blood, taken on day 0 of AZD1222 vaccination. These receptors all come from an adult in good health. Each CDR3 is given with its conserved first and last residue. D genes are given only for firm matches. Only some rows state a clone size, as once, few, many or a class for expanded clones.

abundance	v_gene	j_gene	d_gene	CDR3aa	CDR3nt
.	TRBV7-8	TRBJ1-2	.	CASSPLARVRPFYGYTF	TGTGCCAGCAGCCCCTTGGCGCGGGTACGGCCCTTTTATGGCTACACCTTC
.	TRBV5-6	TRBJ2-3	TRBD1	CASSPDRGAHTQYF	TGTGCCAGCAGCCCCGACAGGGGGGCACATACGCAGTATTTT
.	TRBV5-1	TRBJ2-1	.	CASSSSEGKHNEQFF	TGCGCCAGCAGCTCTTCGGAGGGTAAGCACAATGAGCAGTTCTTC
.	TRBV7-9	TRBJ2-2	.	CASSHDSTGELFF	TGTGCCAGCAGCCACGACAGCACCGGGGAGCTGTTTTTT
.	TRBV4-1	TRBJ1-5	.	CASSQSGENQPQHF	TGCGCCAGCAGCCAATCAGGGGAGAATCAGCCCCAGCATTTT
.	TRBV5-1	TRBJ2-3	.	CASSPGVDTQYF	TGCGCCAGCAGCCCAGGGGTAGATACGCAGTATTTT
.	TRBV4-1	TRBJ2-1	.	CASSQPLIANEQFF	TGCGCCAGCAGCCAACCATTGATCGCTAATGAGCAGTTCTTC
.	TRBV2	TRBJ1-6	.	CASRSQDRAYNSPLHF	TGTGCCAGCAGAAGCCAGGACAGAGCGTATAATTCACCCCTCCACTTT
once	TRBV3-1/TRBV3-2	TRBJ2-7	TRBD1	CASSRRDSRAEQYF	TGTGCCAGCAGCCGCCGGGACAGCCGCGCGGAGCAGTACTTC
.	TRBV4-1	TRBJ2-4	.	CASSPLGRGNIQYF	TGCGCCAGCAGCCCCCTGGGCAGGGGAAACATTCAGTACTTC
once	TRBV19	TRBJ1-5	.	CASSIKFDQPQHF	TGTGCCAGTAGTATTAAGTTCGATCAGCCCCAGCATTTT
.	TRBV11-2	TRBJ2-2	.	CASSLVANTGELFF	TGTGCCAGCAGCTTAGTGGCGAACACCGGGGAGCTGTTTTTT
.	TRBV2	TRBJ1-1	TRBD1	CASRVTGWTEAFF	TGTGCCAGCAGAGTGACAGGGTGGACTGAAGCTTTCTTT
.	TRBV19	TRBJ2-2	.	CASKDPGAGLTGELFF	TGTGCCAGCAAGGACCCCGGGGCAGGGCTTACCGGGGAGCTGTTTTTT
.	TRBV6-1	TRBJ2-6	TRBD1	CASSEYRGPGANVLTF	TGTGCCAGCAGTGAATACAGGGGCCCTGGGGCCAACGTCCTGACTTTC
.	TRBV3-1/TRBV3-2	TRBJ2-3	TRBD1	CASSQFPGQGDTQYF	TGTGCCAGCAGCCAATTCCCGGGACAGGGTGATACGCAGTATTTT
.	TRBV3-1/TRBV3-2	TRBJ1-2	TRBD1	CASSQTRTGGGGYTF	TGTGCCAGCAGCCAAACTCGGACAGGAGGTGGTGGCTACACCTTC
.	TRBV5-4	TRBJ2-3	.	CASSLANRGTDTQYF	TGTGCCAGCAGCTTGGCGAACCGCGGCACAGATACGCAGTATTTT
.	TRBV28	TRBJ2-7	.	CASSYQGPGDYEQYF	TGTGCCAGCAGTTACCAGGGGCCTGGCGACTACGAGCAGTACTTC
few	TRBV28	TRBJ1-5	.	CASSLIALRTVYNQPQHF	TGTGCCAGCAGTCTAATTGCCCTCAGGACTGTCTACAATCAGCCCCAGCATTTT
few	TRBV18	TRBJ2-3	.	CASSISSSTDTQYF	TGTGCCAGCTCAATAAGTAGCAGCACAGATACGCAGTATTTT
.	TRBV3-1/TRBV3-2	TRBJ1-3	TRBD1	CASTRSTGIGNTIYF	TGTGCCAGCACCCGTTCGACAGGGATCGGAAACACCATATATTTT
.	TRBV4-1	TRBJ1-2	.	CASSQDWGAYGYTF	TGCGCCAGCAGCCAAGACTGGGGGGCCTATGGCTACACCTTC
.	TRBV28	TRBJ1-1	TRBD1	CASSPLEGGFENTEAFF	TGTGCCAGCAGCCCCCTGGAAGGGGGCTTCGAGAACACTGAAGCTTTCTTT
.	TRBV19	TRBJ1-1	.	CASSIKMNTEAFF	TGTGCCAGTAGTATAAAGATGAACACTGAAGCTTTCTTT
.	TRBV6-1	TRBJ2-7	TRBD1	CASSEGQGAYEQYF	TGTGCCAGCAGTGAAGGGCAGGGGGCCTACGAGCAGTACTTC
.	TRBV10-3	TRBJ1-5	.	CAISEGTLKGQPQHF	TGTGCCATCAGTGAGGGGACCCTTAAGGGGCAGCCCCAGCATTTT
.	TRBV5-1	TRBJ1-6	.	CASSLLGPSESPLHF	TGCGCCAGCAGCTTGTTGGGACCTTCGGAATCACCCCTCCACTTT
few	TRBV4-2	TRBJ2-1	TRBD2	CATGLAGGPSVSAIF	TGTGCCACCGGACTAGCGGGGGGGCCATCCGTCAGTGCGATCTTC
.	TRBV19	TRBJ1-5	.	CASTTTVYSNQPQHF	TGTGCCAGTACCACGACGGTTTATAGCAATCAGCCCCAGCATTTT
.	TRBV27	TRBJ1-2	TRBD1	CASSLQGALNGYTF	TGTGCCAGCAGCTTACAGGGGGCGCTGAATGGCTACACCTTC
once	TRBV5-6	TRBJ2-5	.	CASSPRGYQETQYF	TGTGCCAGCAGCCCTAGGGGGTACCAAGAGACCCAGTACTTC
.	TRBV5-1	TRBJ2-7	.	CASSLGGSSYEQYF	TGCGCCAGCAGCTTGGGGGGGAGCTCCTACGAGCAGTACTTC
.	TRBV5-1	TRBJ2-5	.	CASSLGGDTRESETQYF	TGCGCCAGCAGCTTGGGAGGGGATACGAGGGAGTCGGAGACCCAGTACTTC
.	TRBV27	TRBJ1-5	.	CASSLSEGQPQHF	TGTGCCAGCAGTTTATCAGAAGGTCAGCCCCAGCATTTT
.	TRBV30	TRBJ1-5	.	CAWASGANQPQHF	TGTGCCTGGGCGTCCGGGGCGAATCAGCCCCAGCATTTT
.	TRBV11-3	TRBJ1-1	.	CASSRGSGTEAFF	TGTGCCAGCAGCAGGGGCAGTGGCACTGAAGCTTTCTTT
.	TRBV14	TRBJ1-1	TRBD1	CASSRNTRGHNTEAFF	TGTGCCAGCAGCCGAAATACCAGGGGGCATAACACTGAAGCTTTCTTT